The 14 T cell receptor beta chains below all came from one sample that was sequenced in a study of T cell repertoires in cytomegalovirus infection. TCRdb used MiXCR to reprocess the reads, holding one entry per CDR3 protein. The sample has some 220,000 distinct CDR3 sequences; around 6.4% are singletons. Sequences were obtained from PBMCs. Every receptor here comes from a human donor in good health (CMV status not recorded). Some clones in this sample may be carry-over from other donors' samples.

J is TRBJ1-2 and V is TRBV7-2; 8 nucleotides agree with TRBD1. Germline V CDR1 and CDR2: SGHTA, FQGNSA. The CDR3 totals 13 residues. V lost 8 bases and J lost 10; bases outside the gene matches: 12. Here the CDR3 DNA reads TGTGCCAGCCGCCAACAGGGGGGGTCTGTCTACACCTTC. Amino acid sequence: CASRQQGGSVYTF.

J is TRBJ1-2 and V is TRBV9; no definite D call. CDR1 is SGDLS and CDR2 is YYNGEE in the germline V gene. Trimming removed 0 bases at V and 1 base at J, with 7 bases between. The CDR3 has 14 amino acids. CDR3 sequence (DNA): TGTGCCAGCAGCGTAGCTACGGGTAACTATGGCTACACCTTC. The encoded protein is CASSVATGNYGYTF.

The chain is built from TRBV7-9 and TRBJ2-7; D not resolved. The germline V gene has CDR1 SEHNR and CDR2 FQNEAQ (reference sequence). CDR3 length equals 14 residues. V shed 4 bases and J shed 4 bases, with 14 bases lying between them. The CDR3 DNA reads TGTGCCAGCAGCTCCACGGACCTACAGTACGAGCAGTACTTC. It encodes CASSSTDLQYEQYF.

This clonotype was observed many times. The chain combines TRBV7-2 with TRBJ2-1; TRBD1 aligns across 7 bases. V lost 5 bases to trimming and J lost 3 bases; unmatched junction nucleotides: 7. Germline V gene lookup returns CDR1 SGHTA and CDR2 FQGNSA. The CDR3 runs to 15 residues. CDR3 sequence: CASSLDRDYYNEQFF. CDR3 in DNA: TGTGCCAGCAGCCTAGACAGGGATTACTACAATGAGCAGTTCTTC.

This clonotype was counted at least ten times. The CDR3 nucleotides are TGCGCCAGCAGCCAAGATCGTTTCTCTGGGGCCAACGTCCTGACTTTC. Translation: CASSQDRFSGANVLTF. This chain links TRBV4-3 with TRBJ2-6; unclear D gene. The V end was cut by 0 bases, the J end by 0 bases, with 6 bases between. Germline assignment: CDR1 LGHNA and CDR2 YSLEER. The CDR3 spans 16 residues.

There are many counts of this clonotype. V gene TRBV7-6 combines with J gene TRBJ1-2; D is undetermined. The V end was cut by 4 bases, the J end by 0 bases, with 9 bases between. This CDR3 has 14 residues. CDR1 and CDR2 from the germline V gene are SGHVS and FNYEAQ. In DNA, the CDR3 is TGTGCCAGCAGCTCAGGTGGAGCTAACTATGGCTACACCTTC. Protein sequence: CASSSGGANYGYTF.

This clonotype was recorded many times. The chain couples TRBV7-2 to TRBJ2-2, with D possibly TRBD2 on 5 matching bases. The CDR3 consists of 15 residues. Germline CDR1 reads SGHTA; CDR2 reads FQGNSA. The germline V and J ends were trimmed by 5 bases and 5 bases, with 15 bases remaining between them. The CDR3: CASSLLGRGTGELFF. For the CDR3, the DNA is TGTGCCAGCAGCCTACTTGGGCGCGGGACCGGGGAGCTGTTTTTT.

CDR3 coding DNA: TGTGCCAGCAGCTTAGAGACAGGGAGATCGGGTCAGCCCCAGCATTTT. Translated, it gives CASSLETGRSGQPQHF. The chain couples TRBV7-2 to TRBJ1-5; 7 bases are a match to TRBD1. The CDR3 contains 16 residues. Germline trimming cut 1 base from V and 6 bases from J; bases unmatched to any gene: 9. The germline V gene encodes CDR1 SGHTA and CDR2 FQGNSA.

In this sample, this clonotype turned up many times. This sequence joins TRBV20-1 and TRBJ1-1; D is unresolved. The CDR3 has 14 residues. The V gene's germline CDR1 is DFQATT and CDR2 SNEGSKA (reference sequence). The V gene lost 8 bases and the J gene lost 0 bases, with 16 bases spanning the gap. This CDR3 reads CSCLEGRMNTEAFF. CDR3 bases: TGCAGTTGCCTTGAAGGACGCATGAACACTGAAGCTTTCTTT.

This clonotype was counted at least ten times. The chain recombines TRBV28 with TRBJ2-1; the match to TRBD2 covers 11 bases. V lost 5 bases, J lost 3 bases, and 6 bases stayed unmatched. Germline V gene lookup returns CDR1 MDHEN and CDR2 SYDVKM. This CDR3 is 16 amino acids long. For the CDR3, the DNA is TGTGCCAGCAGTGCTACTAGCGGGGGACTCTACAATGAGCAGTTCTTC. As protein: CASSATSGGLYNEQFF.

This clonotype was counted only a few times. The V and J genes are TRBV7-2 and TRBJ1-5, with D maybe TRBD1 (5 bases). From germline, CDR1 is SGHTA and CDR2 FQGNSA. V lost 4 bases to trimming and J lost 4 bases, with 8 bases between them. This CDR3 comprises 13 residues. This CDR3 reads CASSYGANQPQHF. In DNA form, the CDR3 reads TGTGCCAGCAGCTACGGGGCGAATCAGCCCCAGCATTTT.

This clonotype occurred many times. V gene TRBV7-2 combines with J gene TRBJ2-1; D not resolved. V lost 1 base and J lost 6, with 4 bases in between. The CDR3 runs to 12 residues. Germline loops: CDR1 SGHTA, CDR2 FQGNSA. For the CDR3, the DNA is TGTGCCAGCAGCTTAGAACGCAATGAGCAGTTCTTC. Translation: CASSLERNEQFF.

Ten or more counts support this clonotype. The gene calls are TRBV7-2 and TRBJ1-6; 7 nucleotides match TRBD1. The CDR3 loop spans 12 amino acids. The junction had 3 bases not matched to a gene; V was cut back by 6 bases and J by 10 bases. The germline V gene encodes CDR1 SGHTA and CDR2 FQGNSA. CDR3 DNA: TGTGCCAGCAGGACAGGGAACTCACCCCTCCACTTT. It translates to CASRTGNSPLHF.

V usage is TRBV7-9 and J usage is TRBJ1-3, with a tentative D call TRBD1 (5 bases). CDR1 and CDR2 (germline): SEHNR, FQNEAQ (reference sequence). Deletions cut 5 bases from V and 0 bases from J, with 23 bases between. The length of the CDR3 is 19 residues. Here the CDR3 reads CASSGGPRVRRGSGNTIYF. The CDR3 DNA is TGTGCCAGCAGCGGAGGCCCCAGGGTCCGGCGGGGCTCTGGAAACACCATATATTTT.